Reported below is one T cell receptor (beta chain). The protocol was immunoSEQ multiplex PCR, while the TCRdb copy is restricted to in-frame clones and leaves out a portion. Of about 220,000 clones in the sample, more than 70% were seen once. These data come from a study of blood T cell repertoires in COVID-19. Study-level background: Material from acute and convalescent COVID-19 was sourced from the United States, Italy and Spain. PBMCs, B-cell-depleted T cells, or T cells were the source of the cDNA or gDNA that made up the material.

The CDR3 contains 14 residues. The germline V gene has CDR1 SNHLY and CDR2 FYNNEI. The V and J ends lost 6 bases and 0 bases respectively, with 11 bases between them. The source is a human donor in a cohort sampled during active COVID-19. The J gene is TRBJ1-1, the V gene TRBV2; D is unresolved. Sequenced: peripheral blood. The CDR3 DNA sequence: TGTGCCAGCAGGGTACAGAAGATGAACACTGAAGCTTTCTTT. This translates into CASRVQKMNTEAFF.